Listed here are 3 T cell receptor beta chains from one sample, sequenced in a study of shared clonotypes between healthy human individuals. The table came from immunoSEQ multiplex PCR; TCRdb's copy has only in-frame clones and leaves some out. The sample yields roughly 500,000 clones, around 80% seen once. Specimen: PBMCs. These receptors were collected from a woman aged 40 to 50 in good health. Some clones in this sample may be carry-over from other donors' samples.

The genes are TRBV5-1 and TRBJ1-6; a weak D match, TRBD1 (6 bases). This CDR3 comprises 16 residues. V shed 4 bases and J shed 3 bases, with 14 bases lying between them. Germline V gene data show CDR1 as SGHRS and CDR2 as YFSETQ. The CDR3 sequence is CASSLRQDGYNSPLHF. The CDR3 DNA reads TGCGCCAGCAGCCTACGACAGGATGGCTATAATTCACCCCTCCACTTT.

The chain couples TRBV12-5 to TRBJ2-7, with 7 bases identical to TRBD1. Germline CDR1 is LGHNT and CDR2 is FRNRAP. The CDR3 has 13 residues. Trimming took 4 bases from V and 3 from J; bases not matched to a gene: 3. CDR3 DNA: TGTGCTAGTGGTTCCTCAGGGGGCTACGAGCAGTACTTC. Translating it yields CASGSSGGYEQYF.

V usage is TRBV30 and J usage is TRBJ2-5; D tentatively fits TRBD1 or TRBD2 (5 bases each). The CDR3 runs to 13 residues. The ends were cut back, 2 bases at V and 5 bases at J, with 12 bases in the middle. CDR1 GTSNPN and CDR2 SVGIG come from the germline V gene (reference sequence). The CDR3 nucleotides read TGTGCCTGGAGTCGGGCGTGGGGGGAGACCCAGTACTTC. It codes for CAWSRAWGETQYF.